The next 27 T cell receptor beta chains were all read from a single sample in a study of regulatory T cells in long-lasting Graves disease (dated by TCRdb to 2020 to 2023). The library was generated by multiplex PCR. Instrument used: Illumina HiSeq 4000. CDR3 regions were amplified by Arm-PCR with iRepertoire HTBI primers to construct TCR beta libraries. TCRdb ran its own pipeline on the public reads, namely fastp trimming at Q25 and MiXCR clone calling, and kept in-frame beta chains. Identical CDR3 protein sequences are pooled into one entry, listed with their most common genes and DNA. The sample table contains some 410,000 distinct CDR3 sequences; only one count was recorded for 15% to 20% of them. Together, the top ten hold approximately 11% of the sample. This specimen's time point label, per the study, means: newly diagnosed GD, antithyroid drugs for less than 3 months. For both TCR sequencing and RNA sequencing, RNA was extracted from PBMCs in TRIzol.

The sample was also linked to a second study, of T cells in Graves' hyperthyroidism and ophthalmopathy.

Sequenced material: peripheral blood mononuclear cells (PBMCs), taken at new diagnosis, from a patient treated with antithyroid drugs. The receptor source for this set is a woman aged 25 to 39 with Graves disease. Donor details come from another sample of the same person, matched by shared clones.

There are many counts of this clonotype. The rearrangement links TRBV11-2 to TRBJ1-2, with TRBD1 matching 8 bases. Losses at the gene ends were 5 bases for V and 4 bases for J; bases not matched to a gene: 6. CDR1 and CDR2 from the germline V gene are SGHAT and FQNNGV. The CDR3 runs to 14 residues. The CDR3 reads CASSPRTGPYGYTF. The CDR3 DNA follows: TGTGCCAGCAGCCCTAGGACAGGGCCCTATGGCTACACCTTC.

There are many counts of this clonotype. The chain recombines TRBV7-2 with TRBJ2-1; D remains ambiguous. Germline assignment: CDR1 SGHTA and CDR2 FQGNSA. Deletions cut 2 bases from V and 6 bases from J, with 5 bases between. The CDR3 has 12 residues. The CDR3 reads CASSLNGNEQFF. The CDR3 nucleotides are TGTGCCAGCAGCTTAAATGGCAATGAGCAGTTCTTC.

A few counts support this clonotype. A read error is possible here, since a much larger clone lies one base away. This CDR3 reads CAGSSIAGPKNIQYF. CDR3 DNA: TGTGCCGGCAGCTCAATAGCGGGACCCAAAAACATTCAGTACTTC. The chain recombines TRBV11-2 with TRBJ2-4; 8 bases are shared with TRBD2. CDR1 and CDR2 from the germline V gene are SGHAT and FQNNGV. The CDR3 extends over 15 amino acids.

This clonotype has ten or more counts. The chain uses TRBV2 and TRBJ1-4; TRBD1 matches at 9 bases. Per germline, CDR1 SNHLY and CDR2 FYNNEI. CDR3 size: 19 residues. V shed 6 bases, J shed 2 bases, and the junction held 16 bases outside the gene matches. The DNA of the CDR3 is TGTGCCAGCAGACTATTAGCTACAGGGGGCGATCGGACTAATGAAAAACTGTTTTTT. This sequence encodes CASRLLATGGDRTNEKLFF.

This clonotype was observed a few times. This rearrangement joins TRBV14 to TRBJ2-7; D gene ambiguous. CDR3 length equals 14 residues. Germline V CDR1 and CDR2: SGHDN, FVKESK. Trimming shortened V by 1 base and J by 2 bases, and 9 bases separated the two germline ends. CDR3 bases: TGTGCCAGCAGCCAAGTCCAGGCCCCCTACGAGCAGTACTTC. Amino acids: CASSQVQAPYEQYF.

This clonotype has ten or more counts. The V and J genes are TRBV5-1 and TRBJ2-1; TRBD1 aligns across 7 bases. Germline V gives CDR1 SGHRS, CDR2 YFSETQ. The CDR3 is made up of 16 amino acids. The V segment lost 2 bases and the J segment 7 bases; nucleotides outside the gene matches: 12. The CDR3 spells CASSFGSRGMDNEQFF. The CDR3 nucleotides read TGCGCCAGCAGCTTCGGTTCCAGGGGGATGGATAATGAGCAGTTCTTC.

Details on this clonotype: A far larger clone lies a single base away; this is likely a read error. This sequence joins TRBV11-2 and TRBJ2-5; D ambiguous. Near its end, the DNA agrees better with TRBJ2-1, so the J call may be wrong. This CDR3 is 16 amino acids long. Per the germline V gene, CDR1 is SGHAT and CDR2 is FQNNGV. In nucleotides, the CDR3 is TGTGCCAGCAGCTTAGGTGGGATCTTCGAAGCTAATGAGCAGTTCTTC. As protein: CASSLGGIFEANEQFF.

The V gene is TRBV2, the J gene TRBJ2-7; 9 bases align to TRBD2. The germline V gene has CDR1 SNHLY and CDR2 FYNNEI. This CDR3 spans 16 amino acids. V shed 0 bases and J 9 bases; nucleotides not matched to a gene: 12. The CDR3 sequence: CASSEADSGSLDGQYF. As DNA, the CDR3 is TGTGCCAGCAGTGAAGCGGATAGCGGGAGCCTCGACGGGCAGTACTTC.

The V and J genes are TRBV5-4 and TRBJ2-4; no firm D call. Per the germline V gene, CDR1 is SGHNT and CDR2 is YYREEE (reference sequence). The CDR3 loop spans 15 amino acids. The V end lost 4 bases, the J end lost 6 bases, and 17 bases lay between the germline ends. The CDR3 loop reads CASSPVAPPGNIQYF. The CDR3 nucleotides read TGTGCCAGCAGCCCGGTGGCACCGCCGGGAAACATTCAGTACTTC.

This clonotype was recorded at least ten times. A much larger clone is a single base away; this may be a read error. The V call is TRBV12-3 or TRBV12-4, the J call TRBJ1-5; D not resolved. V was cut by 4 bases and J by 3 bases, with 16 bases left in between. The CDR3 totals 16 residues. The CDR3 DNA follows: TGTGCCAGCAGTTCCTCTCAGGTTAGGTCCAATCAGCCCCAGCATTTT. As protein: CASSSSQVRSNQPQHF.

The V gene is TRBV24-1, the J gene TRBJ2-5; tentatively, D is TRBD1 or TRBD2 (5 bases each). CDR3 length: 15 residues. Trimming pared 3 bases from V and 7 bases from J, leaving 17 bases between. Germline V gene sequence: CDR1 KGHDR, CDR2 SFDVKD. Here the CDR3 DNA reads TGTGCCACCAGTGATCCCCGGGACCGACCGGGGACCCAGTACTTC. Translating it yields CATSDPRDRPGTQYF.

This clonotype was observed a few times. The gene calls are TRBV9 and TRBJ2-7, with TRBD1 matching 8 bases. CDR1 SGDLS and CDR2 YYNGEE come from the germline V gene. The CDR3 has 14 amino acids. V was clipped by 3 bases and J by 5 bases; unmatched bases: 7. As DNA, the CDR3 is TGTGCCAGCAGCGCCCGGACAGGGCCCCACGAGCAGTACTTC. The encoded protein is CASSARTGPHEQYF.

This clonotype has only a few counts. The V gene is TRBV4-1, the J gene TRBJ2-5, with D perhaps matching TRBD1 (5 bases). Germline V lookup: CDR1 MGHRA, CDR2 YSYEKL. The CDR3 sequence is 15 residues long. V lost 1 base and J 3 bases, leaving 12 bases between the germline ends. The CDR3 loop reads CASSQAPQAEETQYF. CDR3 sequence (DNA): TGCGCCAGCAGCCAAGCCCCACAGGCAGAAGAGACCCAGTACTTC.

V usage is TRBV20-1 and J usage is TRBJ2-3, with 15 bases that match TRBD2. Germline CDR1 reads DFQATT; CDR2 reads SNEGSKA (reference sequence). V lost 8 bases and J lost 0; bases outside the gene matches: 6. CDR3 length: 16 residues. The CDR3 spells CSPWTSGRASTDTQYF. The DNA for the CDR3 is TGCAGTCCTTGGACTAGCGGGAGGGCTAGCACAGATACGCAGTATTTT.

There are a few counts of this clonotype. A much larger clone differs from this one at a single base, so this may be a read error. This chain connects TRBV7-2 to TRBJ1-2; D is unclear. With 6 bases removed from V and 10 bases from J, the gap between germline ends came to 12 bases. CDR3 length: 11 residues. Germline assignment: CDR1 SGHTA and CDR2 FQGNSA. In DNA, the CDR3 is TGTGCCAGCAGAGGGATGGATGACTACACCTTC. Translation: CASRGMDDYTF.

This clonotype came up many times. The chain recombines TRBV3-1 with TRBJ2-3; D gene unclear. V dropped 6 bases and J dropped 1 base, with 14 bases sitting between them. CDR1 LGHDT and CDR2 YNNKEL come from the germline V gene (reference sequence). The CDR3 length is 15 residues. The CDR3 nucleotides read TGTGCCAGCAGAGCGACCCCTCCGGGCACAGATACGCAGTATTTT. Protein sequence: CASRATPPGTDTQYF.

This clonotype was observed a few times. The CDR3 DNA is TGTGCCAGCAGCCAAATTAGCGGGCTTTCCTACAATGAGCAGTTCTTC. Its protein product is CASSQISGLSYNEQFF. V gene TRBV14 combines with J gene TRBJ2-1; 7 bases are a match to TRBD2. In germline, CDR1 is SGHDN, CDR2 FVKESK. V lost 2 bases, J lost 1 base, and 5 bases stayed unmatched. The CDR3 is made up of 16 amino acids.

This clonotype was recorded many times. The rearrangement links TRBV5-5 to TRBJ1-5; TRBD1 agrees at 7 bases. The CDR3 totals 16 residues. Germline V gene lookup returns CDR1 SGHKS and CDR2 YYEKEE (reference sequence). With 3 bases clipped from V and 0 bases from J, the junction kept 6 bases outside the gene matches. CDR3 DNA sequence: TGTGCCAGCAGCTCGGGACAGTACCTTAGCAATCAGCCCCAGCATTTT. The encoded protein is CASSSGQYLSNQPQHF.

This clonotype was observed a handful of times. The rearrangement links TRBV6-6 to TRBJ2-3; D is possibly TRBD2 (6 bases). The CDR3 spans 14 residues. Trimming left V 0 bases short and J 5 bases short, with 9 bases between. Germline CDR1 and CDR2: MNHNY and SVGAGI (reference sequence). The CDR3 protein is CASSYSDYKDTQYF. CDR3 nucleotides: TGTGCCAGCAGTTACTCGGACTACAAAGATACGCAGTATTTT.

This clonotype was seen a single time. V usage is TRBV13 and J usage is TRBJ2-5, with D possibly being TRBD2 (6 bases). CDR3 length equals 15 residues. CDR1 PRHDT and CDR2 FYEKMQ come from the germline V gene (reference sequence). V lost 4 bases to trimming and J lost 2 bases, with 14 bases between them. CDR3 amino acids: CASSSALAHQETQYF. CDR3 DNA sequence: TGTGCCAGCAGCTCCGCACTAGCCCATCAAGAGACCCAGTACTTC.

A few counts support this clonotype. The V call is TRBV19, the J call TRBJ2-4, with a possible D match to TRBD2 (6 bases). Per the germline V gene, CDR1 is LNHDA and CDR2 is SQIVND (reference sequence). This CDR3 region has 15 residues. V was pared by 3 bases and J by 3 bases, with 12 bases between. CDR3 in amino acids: CASSMGPGDKNIQYF. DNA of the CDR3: TGTGCCAGTAGTATGGGCCCGGGGGACAAAAACATTCAGTACTTC. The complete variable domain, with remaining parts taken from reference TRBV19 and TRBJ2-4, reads DGGITQSPKYLFRKEGQNVTLSCEQNLNHDAMYWYRQDPGQGLRLIYYSQIVNDFQKGDIAEGYSVSREKKESFPLTVTSAQKNPTAFYLCASSMGPGDKNIQYFGAGTRLSVL.

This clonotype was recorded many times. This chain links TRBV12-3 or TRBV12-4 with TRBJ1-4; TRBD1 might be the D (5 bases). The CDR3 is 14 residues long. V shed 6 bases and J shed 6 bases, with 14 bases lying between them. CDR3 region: CASSPRGEDEKLFF. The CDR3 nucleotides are TGTGCCAGCAGCCCCCGGGGGGAGGATGAAAAACTGTTTTTT.

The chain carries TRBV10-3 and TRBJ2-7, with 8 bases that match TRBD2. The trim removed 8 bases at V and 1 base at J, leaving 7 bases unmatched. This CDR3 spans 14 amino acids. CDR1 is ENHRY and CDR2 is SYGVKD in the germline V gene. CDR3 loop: CAIASGFVSYEQYF. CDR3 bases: TGTGCCATCGCTAGCGGGTTTGTATCCTACGAGCAGTACTTC.

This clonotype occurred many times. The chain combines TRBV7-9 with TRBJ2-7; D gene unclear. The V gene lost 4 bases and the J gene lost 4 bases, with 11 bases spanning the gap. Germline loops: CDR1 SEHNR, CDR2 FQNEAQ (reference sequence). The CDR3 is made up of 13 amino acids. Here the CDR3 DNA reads TGTGCCAGCAGCTCCGTAGATAGTTACGAGCAGTACTTC. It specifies CASSSVDSYEQYF.

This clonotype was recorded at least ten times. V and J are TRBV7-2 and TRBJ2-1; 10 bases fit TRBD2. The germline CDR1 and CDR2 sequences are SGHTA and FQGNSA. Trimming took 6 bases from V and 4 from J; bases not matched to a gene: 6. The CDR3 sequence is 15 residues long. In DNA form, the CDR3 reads TGTGCCAGCAGTCCCGGGACTAGCGCATACAATGAGCAGTTCTTC. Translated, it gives CASSPGTSAYNEQFF. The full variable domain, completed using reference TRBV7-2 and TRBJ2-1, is GAGVSQSPSNKVTEKGKDVELRCDPISGHTALYWYRQSLGQGLEFLIYFQGNSAPDKSGLPSDRFSAERTGGSVSTLTIQRTQQEDSAVYLCASSPGTSAYNEQFFGPGTRLTVL.

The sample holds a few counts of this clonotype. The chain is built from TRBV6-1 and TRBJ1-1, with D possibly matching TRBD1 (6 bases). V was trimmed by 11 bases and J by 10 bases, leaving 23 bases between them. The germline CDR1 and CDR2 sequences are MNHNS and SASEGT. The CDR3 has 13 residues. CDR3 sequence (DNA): TGTGCCTCCGAGATCCGGGGGCGGAATACAGCTTTCTTT. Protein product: CASEIRGRNTAFF.

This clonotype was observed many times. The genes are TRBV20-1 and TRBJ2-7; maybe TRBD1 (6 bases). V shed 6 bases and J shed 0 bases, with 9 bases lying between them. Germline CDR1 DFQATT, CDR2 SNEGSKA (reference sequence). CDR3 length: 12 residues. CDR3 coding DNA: TGCAGTGCGGACAGAGTCTCCTACGAGCAGTACTTC. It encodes CSADRVSYEQYF.